The 27 T cell receptor beta chains in this list originate from one sample, sequenced in a study of cytomegalovirus exposure and HLA in healthy donors. Vbeta (60) and Jbeta (13) primers were used in the PCR. TCRdb's table, derived via immunoSEQ multiplex PCR, lists solely in-frame clones and lacks some. The listing records some 120,000 clones. The specimen was PBMCs. The receptor set was obtained from a woman aged 60-75 years in good health and CMV-seronegative.

V gene TRBV6-6 combines with J gene TRBJ1-2; D is unclear. Germline values: CDR1 MNHNY, CDR2 SVGAGI (reference sequence). CDR3 size: 15 residues. V was pared by 5 bases and J by 8 bases, with 21 bases between. CDR3 loop: CASSDTAGLRGGYTF. DNA of the CDR3: TGTGCCAGCAGTGACACGGCCGGGCTCCGCGGGGGCTACACCTTC.

This chain connects TRBV6-1 to TRBJ2-6, with D possibly being TRBD2 (5 bases). Germline values: CDR1 MNHNS, CDR2 SASEGT. V was shortened by 2 bases and J by 0 bases, with 8 bases between the two germline ends. The CDR3 is 16 amino acids. This CDR3 reads CASSETRASGANVLTF. The CDR3 region has the DNA TGTGCCAGCAGTGAAACGAGGGCCTCTGGGGCCAACGTCCTGACTTTC.

The V call is TRBV7-6, the J call TRBJ2-7; TRBD1 agrees at 8 bases. CDR1 and CDR2 from the germline V gene are SGHVS and FNYEAQ. Germline trimming cut 5 bases from V and 3 bases from J; bases unmatched to any gene: 6. The CDR3 runs 14 residues. CDR3 sequence (DNA): TGTGCCAGCAGCGCAGGTACAGGGGGCTACGAGCAGTACTTC. Its protein is CASSAGTGGYEQYF.

The CDR3: CASSPGQGISYYGYTF. The CDR3 nucleotides are TGTGCCAGCAGTCCGGGACAGGGGATAAGCTACTATGGCTACACCTTC. The rearrangement uses TRBV2 and TRBJ1-2; 10 nucleotides match TRBD1. The CDR3 has 16 residues. J lost 3 bases, V lost 5 bases, and 9 bases had no gene match. CDR1 and CDR2 (germline): SNHLY, FYNNEI.

The chain recombines TRBV30 with TRBJ1-5; D unclear. This CDR3 spans 13 amino acids. CDR1 and CDR2 (germline): GTSNPN, SVGIG (reference sequence). Trimming shortened V by 2 bases and J by 7 bases, and 12 bases separated the two germline ends. The CDR3 sequence is CAWSPYPGQPQHF. DNA of the CDR3: TGTGCCTGGAGTCCCTACCCGGGGCAGCCCCAGCATTTT.

The chain is built from TRBV28 and TRBJ2-5, with 7 bases that match TRBD1. The V and J ends lost 6 bases and 3 bases, in that order; junction bases with no gene match: 16. The CDR3 totals 17 residues. Looked up from germline, CDR1 is MDHEN and CDR2 is SYDVKM. The CDR3 sequence is CASSIPLTGESEETQYF. CDR3 bases: TGTGCCAGCAGCATCCCCTTAACAGGGGAGTCAGAAGAGACCCAGTACTTC.

The CDR3 spells CSVDGGREKTWNTEAFF. Written as DNA, the CDR3 is TGCAGCGTTGACGGGGGACGGGAAAAAACTTGGAACACTGAAGCTTTCTTT. The rearrangement links TRBV29-1 to TRBJ1-1; a weak D match, TRBD1 (5 bases). CDR3 size: 17 residues. Germline V gives CDR1 SQVTM, CDR2 ANQGSEA. V dropped 3 bases and J dropped 1 base, with 21 bases sitting between them. Using reference TRBV29-1 and TRBJ1-1 for the parts outside the CDR3, the full variable domain is SAVISQKPSRDICQRGTSLTIQCQVDSQVTMMFWYRQQPGQSLTLIATANQGSEATYESGFVIDKFPISRPNLTFSTLTVSNMSPEDSSIYLCSVDGGREKTWNTEAFFGQGTRLTVV.

This chain connects TRBV28 to TRBJ1-4; no clear D gene. Germline CDR1 reads MDHEN; CDR2 reads SYDVKM. V dropped 0 bases and J dropped 4 bases, with 9 bases sitting between them. The CDR3 loop spans 15 amino acids. As DNA, the CDR3 is TGTGCCAGCAGTTTATGGAGGCAGCTTAATGAAAAACTGTTTTTT. Its translation: CASSLWRQLNEKLFF.

The chain joins TRBV2 to TRBJ2-5; tentatively, D is TRBD2 (5 bases). The germline CDR1 and CDR2 sequences are SNHLY and FYNNEI. This CDR3 region has 14 residues. The V end was cut by 8 bases, the J end by 5 bases, with 18 bases between. CDR3 nucleotides: TGTGCCAGCGGCAAGGGAGAGGGATGGGAGACCCAGTACTTC. Protein sequence: CASGKGEGWETQYF.

The chain joins TRBV5-1 to TRBJ1-1; D gene unclear. CDR3 size: 11 residues. Trimming stripped 7 bases from V and 5 bases from J, with 9 bases between. Germline V gene lookup returns CDR1 SGHRS and CDR2 YFSETQ. CDR3 loop: CASHGETEAFF. The CDR3 nucleotides read TGCGCCAGCCACGGGGAAACTGAAGCTTTCTTT.

The CDR3 DNA reads as TGTGCCAGCAGCTTAGGACGGGGGGGCTCCTACGAGCAGTACTTC. It translates to CASSLGRGGSYEQYF. The chain employs TRBV11-2 and TRBJ2-7; 8 bases are a match to TRBD2. CDR3 length: 15 amino acids. The V segment lost 1 base and the J segment 0 bases; nucleotides outside the gene matches: 2. The germline V gene has CDR1 SGHAT and CDR2 FQNNGV.

This sequence joins TRBV7-9 and TRBJ1-4; maybe TRBD1 (6 bases). Germline V gives CDR1 SEHNR, CDR2 FQNEAQ (reference sequence). This CDR3 spans 13 amino acids. Trimming took off 4 bases at V and 11 bases at J, with 14 bases between the two ends. As DNA, the CDR3 is TGTGCCAGCAGCTCACAGACAGGAGTGAAACTGTTTTTT. It encodes CASSSQTGVKLFF. Together with reference TRBV7-9 and TRBJ1-4, the CDR3 gives the full variable domain: DTGVSQNPRHKITKRGQNVTFRCDPISEHNRLYWYRQTLGQGPEFLTYFQNEAQLEKSRLLSDRFSAERPKGSFSTLEIQRTEQGDSAMYLCASSSQTGVKLFFGSGTQLSVL.

The gene calls are TRBV30 and TRBJ1-2, with a possible D match to TRBD1 (5 bases). Trimming took off 4 bases at V and 3 bases at J, with 15 bases between the two ends. The CDR3 runs to 14 residues. Germline loops: CDR1 GTSNPN, CDR2 SVGIG (reference sequence). CDR3 bases: TGTGCCTGGAAGGGGTGGATCTGGGACTATGGCTACACCTTC. Its translation is CAWKGWIWDYGYTF.

The chain couples TRBV7-9 to TRBJ2-2, with TRBD1 as a possible D gene (6 bases). In germline, CDR1 is SEHNR, CDR2 FQNEAQ (reference sequence). This CDR3 has 15 residues. The ends were cut back, 0 bases at V and 3 bases at J, with 8 bases in the middle. CDR3 DNA sequence: TGTGCCAGCAGCTTAGCCCAGGGGTACACCGGGGAGCTGTTTTTT. Amino acids: CASSLAQGYTGELFF.

The V and J genes are TRBV7-6 and TRBJ1-4, with 7 bases lining up with TRBD1. The CDR3 is made up of 15 amino acids. J lost 1 base, V lost 1 base, and 0 bases had no gene match. Germline CDR1 is SGHVS and CDR2 is FNYEAQ. The CDR3 DNA reads TGTGCCAGCAGCTTAGGACAGGGAACTAATGAAAAACTGTTTTTT. It specifies CASSLGQGTNEKLFF.

CDR3 DNA: TGTGCCAGCAGCTCAAGGGGGGGGAACACTGAAGCTTTCTTT. Translated, it gives CASSSRGGNTEAFF. The gene calls are TRBV5-5 and TRBJ1-1; perhaps TRBD1 as D (6 bases). CDR1 SGHKS and CDR2 YYEKEE come from the germline V gene (reference sequence). The CDR3 covers 14 residues. V was shortened by 3 bases and J by 1 base, with 10 bases between the two germline ends.

The rearrangement links TRBV28 to TRBJ2-5; 7 positions match TRBD2. Looked up from germline, CDR1 is MDHEN and CDR2 is SYDVKM. This CDR3 comprises 13 residues. Losses at the gene ends were 7 bases for V and 7 bases for J; bases not matched to a gene: 9. The CDR3 protein is CASTTGGGATQYF. As DNA, the CDR3 is TGTGCCAGCACCACGGGGGGAGGGGCGACCCAGTACTTC.

This chain uses TRBV13 with TRBJ2-7; D call uncertain. V lost 4 bases, J lost 3 bases, and 4 bases lay in between. Germline CDR1 is PRHDT and CDR2 is FYEKMQ (reference sequence). The CDR3 loop spans 11 amino acids. The CDR3 protein is CASSYNYEQYF. The CDR3 DNA reads as TGTGCCAGCAGCTACAACTACGAGCAGTACTTC.

CDR3 nucleotides: TGTGCCAGCAGCCCAGGGGGCGTAGGCTATGGCTACACCTTC. This sequence encodes CASSPGGVGYGYTF. The genes are TRBV7-9 and TRBJ1-2, with TRBD1 identical over 8 bases. This CDR3 is built from 14 residues. J was trimmed by 4 bases and V by 5 bases; bases with no gene match: 6. Germline V gives CDR1 SEHNR, CDR2 FQNEAQ (reference sequence).

The chain couples TRBV6-5 to TRBJ1-5; D not certain. The V gene lost 0 bases and the J gene lost 0 bases, with 9 bases spanning the gap. This CDR3 contains 16 residues. Germline V CDR1 and CDR2: MNHEY, SVGAGI. The CDR3: CASSYSAPYSNQPQHF. The CDR3 coding sequence is TGTGCCAGCAGTTACTCCGCCCCCTATAGCAATCAGCCCCAGCATTTT.

V is TRBV19 and J is TRBJ2-1; 10 bases are a match to TRBD2. Germline lookup yields CDR1 LNHDA and CDR2 SQIVND (reference sequence). This CDR3 region has 14 residues. J was trimmed by 9 bases and V by 3 bases; bases with no gene match: 5. This chain's CDR3 is CASSIEASGGEQFF. The CDR3 coding sequence is TGTGCCAGTAGTATCGAGGCTAGCGGGGGTGAGCAGTTCTTC.

This chain uses TRBV6-4 with TRBJ2-7; 9 nucleotides line up with TRBD1. The germline V gene encodes CDR1 MRHNA and CDR2 SNTAGT. Trimming removed 9 bases from V and 0 bases from J; junction bases left unmatched: 9. This CDR3 region has 15 residues. As DNA, the CDR3 is TGTGCCAGGCCCCGGGACAGGGCCTCCTCCTACGAGCAGTACTTC. Translated, it gives CARPRDRASSYEQYF.

J is TRBJ2-4 and V is TRBV28; 8 bases are a match to TRBD1. V dropped 3 bases and J dropped 11; count of bases not matched to a gene: 6. This CDR3 region has 13 residues. Germline values: CDR1 MDHEN, CDR2 SYDVKM. The CDR3 DNA sequence: TGTGCCAGCAGTTTTCAGGACAGGGAGGTTCAGTACTTC. Residues: CASSFQDREVQYF.

The V call is TRBV5-4, the J call TRBJ2-5; D ambiguous. In germline, CDR1 is SGHNT, CDR2 YYREEE (reference sequence). The length of the CDR3 is 16 residues. The ends were cut back, 3 bases at V and 4 bases at J, with 19 bases in the middle. CDR3 protein: CASSSDQVILLETQYF. CDR3 in DNA: TGTGCCAGCAGCTCCGACCAGGTTATTCTCCTAGAGACCCAGTACTTC.

This sequence joins TRBV2 and TRBJ1-1; D gene unclear. Deletions cut 3 bases from V and 6 bases from J, with 11 bases between. Germline loops: CDR1 SNHLY, CDR2 FYNNEI. The CDR3 length is 13 residues. CDR3 residues: CASSEGLGAEAFF. In DNA, the CDR3 is TGTGCCAGCAGTGAGGGTTTGGGCGCTGAAGCTTTCTTT.

The chain couples TRBV9 to TRBJ1-2, with D possibly being TRBD1 (6 bases). Per germline, CDR1 SGDLS and CDR2 YYNGEE. The germline V and J ends were trimmed by 0 bases and 9 bases, with 15 bases remaining between them. CDR3 size: 14 residues. This CDR3 is CASSVGGSTGSYTF. CDR3 bases: TGTGCCAGCAGCGTAGGAGGGAGTACAGGGAGCTACACCTTC.

The chain joins TRBV5-4 to TRBJ2-2, with a tentative D call TRBD2 (6 bases). The length of the CDR3 is 16 residues. The ends were cut back, 0 bases at V and 0 bases at J, with 9 bases in the middle. Germline V CDR1 and CDR2: SGHNT, YYREEE (reference sequence). CDR3 nucleotides: TGTGCCAGCAGCTTGGTGTCTAGCGCGAACACCGGGGAGCTGTTTTTT. This codes for CASSLVSSANTGELFF.